This section outlines one T cell receptor beta chain sequence together with its context. The data were taken from a study of blood T cell repertoires in COVID-19. Original processing notes: Estimates of nucleated cell counts were drawn from the amplification of reference gene primers. The repertoire was sequenced with immunoSEQ multiplex PCR; TCRdb's copy has only in-frame clones and lacks some. That table furnishes V, J and clone size, whereas the DNA furnished D and trimming. This table holds fewer than 30,000 clones, 66% found once. Trimming at V came to 4 bases and at J to 3 bases, leaving 5 bases not matched to a gene. Germline V gives CDR1 MNHNY, CDR2 SVGAGI (reference sequence). CDR3 length: 14 residues.

What was sequenced was peripheral blood. V and J are TRBV6-6 and TRBJ1-2; 7 bases are a match to TRBD1. This receptor was obtained from a man in his 60s with active or convalescent COVID-19. The CDR3 sequence is CASSSLQGYYGYTF. The DNA of the CDR3 is TGTGCCAGCAGTTCCCTACAGGGGTACTATGGCTACACCTTC.